This entry is about one T cell receptor beta chain. The antigen remains unidentified. Sequencing used immunoSEQ multiplex PCR; TCRdb keeps in-frame clones, though not all of them. The sample holds tens of thousands of clones, roughly 83% seen once. The sample is drawn from a study of OX40 agonist ivuxolimab in advanced cancers. Study information: Patients were dosed with the agonistic anti-OX40 (CD134) antibody ivuxolimab. A mean age of about 59 years, range 23 to 79, was recorded, and more than 80% were male.

General study results and limits: Antigen targets of the expanded peripheral T cells went undetermined.

The source of this sequence is an adult with an advanced solid tumor such as melanoma, head and neck, liver or kidney cancer. Sequenced here: CD4+ or CD8+ T cells sorted from blood, sampled in a trial of the OX40 agonist ivuxolimab.

CDR3 bases: TGCGCCAGCAGCCAGAATCCTACCGGGACAGGGGATGGCTACACCTTC. It yields the protein CASSQNPTGTGDGYTF. The chain recombines TRBV4-3 with TRBJ1-2, with 10 bases matching TRBD1. CDR1 is LGHNA and CDR2 is YSLEER in the germline V gene. The CDR3 is made up of 16 amino acids. The trim removed 3 bases at V and 6 bases at J, leaving 10 bases unmatched.